This T cell receptor (beta chain) was documented in a study of cytomegalovirus exposure and HLA in healthy donors. About the research overall: Samples from HLA-typed donors yielded about 85 million unique TCRs in an early data release. Study-wide points: Reportedly, HLA-A and HLA-B alleles of most subjects were accurately predicted from TCR beta.

A note on this clone: Its antigen remains unknown.

The PCR employed 60 Vbeta primers together with 13 Jbeta primers. TCRdb's copy holds only in-frame clones and misses some; the assay was immunoSEQ multiplex PCR. The sample has around 140,000 clones; about three quarters are singletons. CDR1 and CDR2 from the germline V gene are MDHEN and SYDVKM. V lost 5 bases to trimming and J lost 4 bases, with 18 bases between them. There are 16 residues in the CDR3. Sequencing was performed on PBMCs. The clonotype comes from a man aged 35 to 55 in good health and CMV-seronegative. The chain couples TRBV28 to TRBJ2-1, with D unresolved. DNA for the CDR3: TGTGCCAGCAGTCCGCTACCCATCCGATCATACAATGAGCAGTTCTTC. Protein product: CASSPLPIRSYNEQFF.